These 6 T cell receptor beta chains were sequenced from one sample in a study of T cells in women clearing cervical HPV infection. TCRdb's table, derived via immunoSEQ multiplex PCR, lists solely in-frame clones and lacks some. The sample has about 20,000 clones. Sequences were obtained from blood buffy coat. The receptors were gathered from a woman between 18 and 75 years old with a cervical HPV16 infection that either progressed to CIN3+ or cleared (not recorded which).

A word on this clone: The read terminates 3 residues ahead of where the CDR3 ends, so the germline J gene completes it. V is TRBV30 and J is TRBJ2-1, with TRBD2 matching over 8 bases. V lost 4 bases, J lost 4 bases, and 3 bases stayed unmatched. Germline-derived CDR1 and CDR2 are GTSNPN and SVGIG (reference sequence). This CDR3 has 13 residues. CDR3 sequence reads: CAWNGGGYNEQFF. The CDR3 DNA, read in part, is TGTGCCTGGAACGGCGGGGGGTACAATGAG.

On this clone: With the read ending 3 residues before the CDR3 end, the germline J gene is used to fill in that end. The rearrangement links TRBV7-9 to TRBJ2-2; D possibly corresponds to TRBD2 (5 bases). CDR3 length: 14 residues. Germline V gene data show CDR1 as SEHNR and CDR2 as FQNEAQ (reference sequence). CDR3 sequence reads: CASSSLGVREKLFF. The covered CDR3 bases are TGTGCCAGCAGCTCCCTCGGGGTACGCGAAAAG.

Worth noting for this clone: The read ends 3 residues early relative to the CDR3; the germline J gene fills the gap. This chain connects TRBV2 to TRBJ2-5; the D gene is possibly TRBD2 (6 bases). V was cut by 3 bases and J by 5 bases, with 16 bases left in between. Germline CDR1 is SNHLY and CDR2 is FYNNEI. The CDR3 consists of 15 residues. The CDR3 protein is CASSDGTAPGETQYF. CDR3 DNA (partial): TGTGCCAGCAGTGATGGGACTGCGCCCGGCGAGACC. The entire variable domain, with the rest obtained from reference TRBV2 and TRBJ2-5, is as follows: EPEVTQTPSHQVTQMGQEVILRCVPISNHLYFYWYRQILGQKVEFLVSFYNNEISEKSEIFDDQFSVERPDGSNFTLKIRSTKLEDSAMYFCASSDGTAPGETQYFGPGTRLLVL.

In the case of this clone: The read finishes 3 residues shy of the CDR3 end, and the germline J gene is used to complete it. The rearrangement links TRBV2 to TRBJ2-5, with 13 bases lining up with TRBD2. The ends lost 4 bases at V and 2 bases at J; junction bases unmatched: 4. The germline V gene has CDR1 SNHLY and CDR2 FYNNEI. CDR3 length: 16 residues. The CDR3 reads CASSGRLAGGQETQYF. The DNA read from the CDR3 is TGTGCCAGCAGTGGTAGACTAGCGGGGGGTCAAGAGACC.

Worth noting for this clone: The read ends 3 residues before the CDR3 terminus; that terminus is restored from the germline J gene. V and J are TRBV19 and TRBJ2-1; the match to TRBD2 covers 10 bases. Per germline, CDR1 LNHDA and CDR2 SQIVND (reference sequence). V trimming: 4 bases; J trimming: 6 bases; junction bases outside the gene matches: 6. This CDR3 contains 15 residues. CDR3 in amino acids: CASSTPSGGGNEQFF. CDR3 DNA (partial): TGTGCCAGTAGTACCCCTAGCGGGGGAGGCAATGAG.

With respect to this clone: The read ends 3 residues early relative to the CDR3; the germline J gene fills the gap. The chain employs TRBV7-2 and TRBJ1-1, with 10 bases identical to TRBD1. Germline CDR1 reads SGHTA; CDR2 reads FQGNSA. V lost 6 bases and J lost 3; bases outside the gene matches: 7. The CDR3 sequence is 15 residues long. The covered CDR3 bases are TGTGCCAGCAGGGCCTTGGGGACAGGGGACACTGAA. Residues: CASRALGTGDTE. Given in full, the CDR3 is CASRALGTGDTEAFF.